The clone carrying this T cell receptor (beta chain) was recorded once. Its specificity is not known. The sample originates from a study of OX40 agonist ivuxolimab in advanced cancers. Study outcomes and limitations: Nonresponders included some who also had low normalized T-cell clonal expansion.

The CDR3 is 20 amino acids. V was pared by 1 base and J by 5 bases, with 16 bases of the junction left unmatched. Germline loops: CDR1 MGHRA, CDR2 YSYEKL. The table came from immunoSEQ multiplex PCR; TCRdb's copy has only in-frame clones and leaves some out. The sample carries tens of thousands of clones, around 88% recorded once. This specimen was CD4+ or CD8+ T cells sorted from blood, taken in a trial of the OX40 agonist ivuxolimab. The TCR comes from an adult with an advanced solid tumor such as melanoma, head and neck, liver or kidney cancer. V and J are TRBV4-1 and TRBJ2-7; 14 bases fit TRBD2. CDR3 sequence reads: CASSQVGAGWTSGRSHEQYF. The CDR3 DNA is TGCGCCAGCAGCCAAGTGGGGGCAGGATGGACTAGCGGGAGGTCCCACGAGCAGTACTTC.